What follows describes a single T cell receptor (beta chain). The antigen is not known. The data belong to a study of regulatory and conventional T cells in RAG deficiency. The CDR3 contains 16 residues. Germline V CDR1 and CDR2: SEHNR, FQNEAQ (reference sequence). Trimming took 6 bases from V and 1 from J, leaving 15 bases between them. Study-wide findings and caveats: Control T-cell subsets had markedly higher Shannon entropy and lower Simpson indices than RAG-deficient patients.

Blood CD4+ CD25-low CD127-high conventional T cells supplied the genomic DNA template. Sequenced by immunoSEQ multiplex PCR; TCRdb stores in-frame clones only, minus some. The sample includes about 34,000 clones, 76% of them seen just once. This same sample was also taken into another study, of regulatory T cells. From that report: The primer mix had 52 TRBV and 13 TRBJ primers.

This receptor was identified in a human donor in good health. The chain recombines TRBV7-9 with TRBJ2-2; D gene ambiguous. The sample was CD4+ effector T cells sorted from blood. The CDR3 DNA reads as TGTGCCAGCAGACCGGGTATACAGAAGAACACCGGGGAGCTGTTTTTT. Its protein is CASRPGIQKNTGELFF.